This T cell receptor (beta chain) was captured in a study of identical twins. General study results and limits: Excess sharing between twins was weaker in beta out-of-frame sequences. Beta clonotypes that were abundant in cord blood contained fewer insertions, a pattern absent from memory repertoires.

Trimming pared 2 bases from V and 6 bases from J, leaving 5 bases between. The CDR3 sequence is 12 residues long. This clonotype is judged medium-sized. Its antigen remains unknown. Template switching supplied a universal primer site; unique molecular identifiers were carried on the cDNA. TCRdb reprocessed the 5' RACE reads via MiXCR and lists one record per CDR3 protein. The sample includes under 250,000 distinct CDR3 sequences, approximately 12% of them seen just once. Separately, the same data were catalogued under a study of yellow fever vaccine responses in identical twins.

The rearrangement uses TRBV12-3 or TRBV12-4 and TRBJ2-1; no firm D call. The sample was memory (CD45RO+) T cells sorted from blood. The TCR was taken from a woman aged 18-29 years in good health. The CDR3 is CASSLFGNEQFF. Written as DNA, the CDR3 is TGTGCCAGCAGTTTATTTGGCAATGAGCAGTTCTTC.